Sequencing of this T cell receptor beta chain was carried out in a study of blood T cells in healthy people across ages. Donors ranged from roughly 6 to 90 years old and were healthy Caucasians in Russia. A sample-barcoded 5' primer and a J-beta primer mix were used in a second PCR of roughly 6 to 11 cycles. TCRdb re-called the 5' RACE reads through MiXCR, storing one row per CDR3 protein. The data hold around 990,000 distinct CDR3 sequences, with 25% observed a single time. CDR3 length: 16 amino acids. V gave up 4 bases and J gave up 2 bases, with 16 bases separating them. Germline V gene lookup returns CDR1 KGHDR and CDR2 SFDVKD. These data also formed part of another study, on T cells of mothers and their children.

This TCR came from a girl aged 2 to 10 in good health. The genes are TRBV24-1 and TRBJ2-5; D unclear. The sample taken for sequencing was blood. The CDR3 sequence is CATSDPNWTDQETQYF. The CDR3 bases are TGTGCCACCAGTGACCCGAATTGGACGGATCAAGAGACCCAGTACTTC.